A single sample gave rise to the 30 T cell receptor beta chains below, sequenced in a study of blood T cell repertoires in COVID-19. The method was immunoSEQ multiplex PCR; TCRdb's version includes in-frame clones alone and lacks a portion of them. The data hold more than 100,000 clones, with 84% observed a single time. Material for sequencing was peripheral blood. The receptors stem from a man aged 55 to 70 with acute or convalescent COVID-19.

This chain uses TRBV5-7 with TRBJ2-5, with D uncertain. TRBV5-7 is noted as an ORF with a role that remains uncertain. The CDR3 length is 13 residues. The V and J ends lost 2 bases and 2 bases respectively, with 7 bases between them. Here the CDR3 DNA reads TGTGCCAGCAGCTTAGACTTTCAAGAGACCCAGTACTTC. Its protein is CASSLDFQETQYF.

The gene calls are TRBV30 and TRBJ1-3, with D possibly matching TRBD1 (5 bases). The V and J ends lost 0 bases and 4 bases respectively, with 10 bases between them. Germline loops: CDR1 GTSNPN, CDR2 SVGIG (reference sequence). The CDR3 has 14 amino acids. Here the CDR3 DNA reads TGTGCCTGGAGTGTTAAAGGGGCAGGAAACACCATATATTTT. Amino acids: CAWSVKGAGNTIYF.

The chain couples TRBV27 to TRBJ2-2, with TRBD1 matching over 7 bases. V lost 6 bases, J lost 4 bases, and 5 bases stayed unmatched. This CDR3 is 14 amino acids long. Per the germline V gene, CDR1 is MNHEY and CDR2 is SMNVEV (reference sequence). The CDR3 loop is CASRRTGGTGELFF. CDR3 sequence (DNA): TGTGCCAGCAGACGGACAGGCGGCACCGGGGAGCTGTTTTTT.

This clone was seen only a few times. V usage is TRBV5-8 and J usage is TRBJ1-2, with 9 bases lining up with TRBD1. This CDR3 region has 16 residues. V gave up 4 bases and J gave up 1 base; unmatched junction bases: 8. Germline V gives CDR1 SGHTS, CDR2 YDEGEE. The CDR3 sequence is CASSPGGTGINYGYTF. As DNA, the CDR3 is TGTGCCAGCAGCCCGGGGGGGACAGGGATTAACTATGGCTACACCTTC. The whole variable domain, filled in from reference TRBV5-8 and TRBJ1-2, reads EAGVTQSPTHLIKTRGQQATLRCSPISGHTSVYWYQQALGLGLQFLLWYDEGEERNRGNFPPRFSGRQFPNYSSELNVNALELEDSALYLCASSPGGTGINYGYTFGSGTRLTVV.

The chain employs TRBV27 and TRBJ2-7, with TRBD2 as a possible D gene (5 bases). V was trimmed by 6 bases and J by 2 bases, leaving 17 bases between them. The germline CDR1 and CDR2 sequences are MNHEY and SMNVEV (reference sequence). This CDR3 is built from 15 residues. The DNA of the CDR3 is TGTGCCAGCAGCCCTAAAGGAGGATTTACCTACGAGCAGTACTTC. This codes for CASSPKGGFTYEQYF.

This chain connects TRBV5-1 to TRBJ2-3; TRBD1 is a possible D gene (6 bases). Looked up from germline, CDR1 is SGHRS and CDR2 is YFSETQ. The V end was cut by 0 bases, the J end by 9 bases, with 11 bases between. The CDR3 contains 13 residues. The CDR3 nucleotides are TGCGCCAGCAGCTTGGGAGCCCAGGGGACGCAGTATTTT. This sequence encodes CASSLGAQGTQYF.

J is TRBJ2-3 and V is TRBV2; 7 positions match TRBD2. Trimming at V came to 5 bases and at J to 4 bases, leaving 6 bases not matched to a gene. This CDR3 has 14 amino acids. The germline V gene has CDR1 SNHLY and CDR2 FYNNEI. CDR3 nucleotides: TGTGCCAGCAGTCGCGGGGGAGGGGCAGATACGCAGTATTTT. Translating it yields CASSRGGGADTQYF.

In DNA, the CDR3 is TGTGCCACCAGCAGAGACTGGGGGACAGCAGATGCTAACTATGGCTACACCTTC. Translating gives CATSRDWGTADANYGYTF. The V and J genes are TRBV15 and TRBJ1-2; TRBD1 matches at 7 bases. This CDR3 has 18 amino acids. J lost 0 bases, V lost 0 bases, and 10 bases had no gene match. Per the germline V gene, CDR1 is LNHNV and CDR2 is YYDKDF (reference sequence).

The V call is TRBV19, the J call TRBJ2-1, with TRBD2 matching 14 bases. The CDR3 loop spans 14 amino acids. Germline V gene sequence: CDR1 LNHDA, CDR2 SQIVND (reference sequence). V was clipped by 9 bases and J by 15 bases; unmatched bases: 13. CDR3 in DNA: TGTGCCAGACCGAGACTAGCGGGAGGGCCCTCGGCGTTCTTC. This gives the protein CARPRLAGGPSAFF.

The CDR3 sequence: CASSIPYRGGNQPQHF. The CDR3 bases are TGTGCCAGTAGTATCCCCTACAGGGGGGGCAATCAGCCCCAGCATTTT. The J gene is TRBJ1-5, the V gene TRBV19; 8 nucleotides match TRBD1. This CDR3 comprises 16 residues. V trimming: 3 bases; J trimming: 2 bases; junction bases outside the gene matches: 6. Germline V CDR1 and CDR2: LNHDA, SQIVND (reference sequence).

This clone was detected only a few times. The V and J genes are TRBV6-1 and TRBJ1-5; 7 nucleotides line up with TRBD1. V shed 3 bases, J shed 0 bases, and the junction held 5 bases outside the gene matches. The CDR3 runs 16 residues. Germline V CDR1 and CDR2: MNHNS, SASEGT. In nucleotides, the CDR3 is TGTGCCAGCAGTGAGGGACAGACGTATAGCAATCAGCCCCAGCATTTT. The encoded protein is CASSEGQTYSNQPQHF.

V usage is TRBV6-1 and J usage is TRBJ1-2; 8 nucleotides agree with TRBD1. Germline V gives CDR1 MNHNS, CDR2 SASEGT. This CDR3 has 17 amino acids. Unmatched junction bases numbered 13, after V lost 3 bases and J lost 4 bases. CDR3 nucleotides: TGTGCCAGCAGTGATGGGAGGCAGGGGGCCTTCGGCTATGGCTACACCTTC. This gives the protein CASSDGRQGAFGYGYTF.

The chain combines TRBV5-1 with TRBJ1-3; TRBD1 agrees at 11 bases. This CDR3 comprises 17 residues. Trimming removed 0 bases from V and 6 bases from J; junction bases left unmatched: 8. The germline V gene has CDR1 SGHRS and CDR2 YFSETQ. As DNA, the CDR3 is TGCGCCAGCAGCTTGGGGGACAGGGGGAAGTTGGAAAACACCATATATTTT. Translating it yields CASSLGDRGKLENTIYF.

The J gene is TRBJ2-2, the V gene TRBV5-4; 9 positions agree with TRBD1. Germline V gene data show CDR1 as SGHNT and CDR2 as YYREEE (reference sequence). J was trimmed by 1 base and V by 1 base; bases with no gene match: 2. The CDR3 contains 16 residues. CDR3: CASSLRQGGNTGELFF. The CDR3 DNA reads TGTGCCAGCAGCTTGAGACAGGGGGGGAACACCGGGGAGCTGTTTTTT.

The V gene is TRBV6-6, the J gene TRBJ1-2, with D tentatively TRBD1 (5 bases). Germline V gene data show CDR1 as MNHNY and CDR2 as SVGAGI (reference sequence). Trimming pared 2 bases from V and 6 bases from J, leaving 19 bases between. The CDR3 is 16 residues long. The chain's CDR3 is CASSYPGRGGYDGYTF. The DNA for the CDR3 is TGTGCCAGCAGTTACCCAGGGCGCGGGGGTTATGATGGCTACACCTTC.

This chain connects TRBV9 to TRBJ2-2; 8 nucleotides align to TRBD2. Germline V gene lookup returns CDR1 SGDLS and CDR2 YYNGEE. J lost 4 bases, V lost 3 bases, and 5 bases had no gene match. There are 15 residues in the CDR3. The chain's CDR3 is CASSGSGMGTGELFF. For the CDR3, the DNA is TGTGCCAGCAGCGGTAGCGGGATGGGCACCGGGGAGCTGTTTTTT.

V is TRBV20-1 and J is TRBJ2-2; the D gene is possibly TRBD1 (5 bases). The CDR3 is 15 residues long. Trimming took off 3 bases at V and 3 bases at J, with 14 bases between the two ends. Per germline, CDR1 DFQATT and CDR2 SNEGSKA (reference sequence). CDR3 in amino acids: CSASSAAGHTGELFF. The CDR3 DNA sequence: TGCAGTGCTAGTTCGGCCGCAGGGCACACCGGGGAGCTGTTTTTT.

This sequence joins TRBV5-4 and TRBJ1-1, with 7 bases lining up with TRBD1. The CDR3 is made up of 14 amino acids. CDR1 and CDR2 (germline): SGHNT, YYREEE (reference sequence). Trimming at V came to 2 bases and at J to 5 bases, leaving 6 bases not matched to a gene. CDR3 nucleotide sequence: TGTGCCAGCAGCTTTGGTCAGGGGGTGACTGAAGCTTTCTTT. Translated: CASSFGQGVTEAFF. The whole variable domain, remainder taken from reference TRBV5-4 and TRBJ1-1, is ETGVTQSPTHLIKTRGQQVTLRCSSQSGHNTVSWYQQALGQGPQFIFQYYREEENGRGNFPPRFSGLQFPNYSSELNVNALELDDSALYLCASSFGQGVTEAFFGQGTRLTVV.

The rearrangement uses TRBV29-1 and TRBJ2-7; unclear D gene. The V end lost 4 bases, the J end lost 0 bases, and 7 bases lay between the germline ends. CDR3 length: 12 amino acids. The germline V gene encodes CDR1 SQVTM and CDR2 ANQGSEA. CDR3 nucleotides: TGCAGCGTTGGCCGGAGCTCCTACGAGCAGTACTTC. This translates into CSVGRSSYEQYF.

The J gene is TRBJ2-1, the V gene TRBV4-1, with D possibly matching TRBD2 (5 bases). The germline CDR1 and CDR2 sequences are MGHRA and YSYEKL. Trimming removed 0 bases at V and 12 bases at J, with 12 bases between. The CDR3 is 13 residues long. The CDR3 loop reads CASSQEESGGQFF. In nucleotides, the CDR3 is TGCGCCAGCAGCCAAGAGGAAAGCGGTGGGCAGTTCTTC.

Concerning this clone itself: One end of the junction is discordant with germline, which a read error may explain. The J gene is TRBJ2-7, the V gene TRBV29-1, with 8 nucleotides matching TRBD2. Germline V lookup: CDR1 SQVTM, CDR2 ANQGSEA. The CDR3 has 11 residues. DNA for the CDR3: TGCAGCGTCGGGACTAGTGCGGGGATAGCCTTC. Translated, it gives CSVGTSAGIAF.

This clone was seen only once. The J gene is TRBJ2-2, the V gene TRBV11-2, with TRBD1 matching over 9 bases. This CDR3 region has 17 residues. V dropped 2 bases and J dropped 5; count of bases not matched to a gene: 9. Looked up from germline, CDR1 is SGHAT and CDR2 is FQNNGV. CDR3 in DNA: TGTGCCAGCAGCTTACAGTCCGGGACAGGGCGTACCGGGGAGCTGTTTTTT. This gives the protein CASSLQSGTGRTGELFF.

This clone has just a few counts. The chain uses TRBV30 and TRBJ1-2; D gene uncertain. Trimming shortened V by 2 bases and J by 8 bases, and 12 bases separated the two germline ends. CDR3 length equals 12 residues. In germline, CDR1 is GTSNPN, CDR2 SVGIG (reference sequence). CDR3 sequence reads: CAWSSYPGGYTF. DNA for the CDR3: TGTGCCTGGAGTTCATATCCGGGGGGCTACACCTTC.

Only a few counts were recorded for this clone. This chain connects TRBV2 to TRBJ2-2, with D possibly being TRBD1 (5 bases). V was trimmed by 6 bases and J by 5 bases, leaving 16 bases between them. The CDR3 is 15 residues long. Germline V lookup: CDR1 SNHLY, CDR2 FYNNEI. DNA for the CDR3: TGTGCCAGCAGCCCCGTCAGGGTCGGAACCGGGGAGCTGTTTTTT. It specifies CASSPVRVGTGELFF.

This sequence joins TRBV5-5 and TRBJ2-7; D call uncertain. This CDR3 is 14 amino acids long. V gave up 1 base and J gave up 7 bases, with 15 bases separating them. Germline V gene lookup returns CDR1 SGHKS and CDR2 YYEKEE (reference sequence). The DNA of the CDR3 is TGTGCCAGCAGCTTGATGAATGGATTCGGGGAGCAGTACTTC. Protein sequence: CASSLMNGFGEQYF.

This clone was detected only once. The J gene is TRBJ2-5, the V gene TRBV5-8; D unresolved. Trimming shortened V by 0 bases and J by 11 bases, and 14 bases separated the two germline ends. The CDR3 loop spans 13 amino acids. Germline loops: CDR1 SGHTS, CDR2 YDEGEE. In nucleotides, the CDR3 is TGTGCCAGCAGCTTGGAAGGCTGGGCGTCACAGTACTTC. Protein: CASSLEGWASQYF.

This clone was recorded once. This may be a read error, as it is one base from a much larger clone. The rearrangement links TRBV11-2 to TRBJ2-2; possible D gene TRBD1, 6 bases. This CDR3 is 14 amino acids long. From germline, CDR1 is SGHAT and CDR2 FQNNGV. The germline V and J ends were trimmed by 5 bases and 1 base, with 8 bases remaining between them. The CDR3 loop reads CASSPGQNTGELFF. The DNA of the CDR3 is TGTGCCAGCAGCCCGGGACAGAACACCGGGGAGCTGTTTTTT.

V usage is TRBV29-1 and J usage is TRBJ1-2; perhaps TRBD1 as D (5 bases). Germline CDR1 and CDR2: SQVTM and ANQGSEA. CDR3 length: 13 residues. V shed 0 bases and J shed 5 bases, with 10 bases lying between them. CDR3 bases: TGCAGCGTTGAAGATCTCAGGGATTATGGCTACACCTTC. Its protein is CSVEDLRDYGYTF. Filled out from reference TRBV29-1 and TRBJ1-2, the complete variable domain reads SAVISQKPSRDICQRGTSLTIQCQVDSQVTMMFWYRQQPGQSLTLIATANQGSEATYESGFVIDKFPISRPNLTFSTLTVSNMSPEDSSIYLCSVEDLRDYGYTFGSGTRLTVV.

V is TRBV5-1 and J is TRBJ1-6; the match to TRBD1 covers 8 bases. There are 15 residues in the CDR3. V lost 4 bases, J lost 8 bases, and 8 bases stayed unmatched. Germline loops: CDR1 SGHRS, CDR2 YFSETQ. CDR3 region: CASSLGGQAYSPLHF. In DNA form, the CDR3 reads TGCGCCAGCAGCCTCGGGGGACAGGCATATTCACCCCTCCACTTT. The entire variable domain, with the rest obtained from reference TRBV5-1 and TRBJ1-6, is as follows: KAGVTQTPRYLIKTRGQQVTLSCSPISGHRSVSWYQQTPGQGLQFLFEYFSETQRNKGNFPGRFSGRQFSNSRSEMNVSTLELGDSALYLCASSLGGQAYSPLHFGNGTRLTVT.

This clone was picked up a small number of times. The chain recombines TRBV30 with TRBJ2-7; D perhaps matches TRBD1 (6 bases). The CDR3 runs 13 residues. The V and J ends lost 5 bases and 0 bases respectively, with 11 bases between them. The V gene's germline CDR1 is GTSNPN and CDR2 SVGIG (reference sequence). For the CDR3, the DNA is TGTGCCTGGTCCGGGGACAACTCCTACGAGCAGTACTTC. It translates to CAWSGDNSYEQYF.